The 15 T cell receptor beta chains below all came from one sample that was sequenced in a study of OX40 agonist ivuxolimab in advanced cancers. Clones were read by immunoSEQ multiplex PCR, and TCRdb kept only the in-frame ones, dropping some. The repertoire consists of tens of thousands of clones, with 70% to 90% occurring once and the leading ten covering around 2.8%. Here the sequenced sample was CD4+ or CD8+ T cells sorted from blood, taken in a trial of the OX40 agonist ivuxolimab. All receptors come from an adult with an advanced solid tumor such as melanoma, head and neck, liver or kidney cancer.

The chain carries TRBV29-1 and TRBJ1-2; 7 nucleotides agree with TRBD1. The V segment lost 5 bases and the J segment 8 bases; nucleotides outside the gene matches: 11. CDR1 is SQVTM, CDR2 ANQGSEA, per germline. CDR3 length: 13 amino acids. CDR3 sequence: CSVQQGSWGGYTF. CDR3 bases: TGCAGCGTTCAACAGGGGAGTTGGGGAGGCTACACCTTC.

The chain recombines TRBV7-9 with TRBJ2-3; no firm D call. CDR3 length: 15 amino acids. V was trimmed by 5 bases and J by 3 bases, leaving 15 bases between them. The germline V gene encodes CDR1 SEHNR and CDR2 FQNEAQ (reference sequence). The CDR3 DNA is TGTGCCAGCAGCACGGGCCCTGCGATGACAGATACGCAGTATTTT. Protein: CASSTGPAMTDTQYF.

This chain joins TRBV6-4 and TRBJ1-5; D gene uncertain. This CDR3 region has 13 residues. The germline CDR1 and CDR2 sequences are MRHNA and SNTAGT. Trimming cost V 4 bases and J 7 bases, with 11 bases left between them. The CDR3 DNA follows: TGTGCCAGCAGTGTGGACCCCGGCCAGCCCCAGCATTTT. This encodes CASSVDPGQPQHF.

The chain has TRBV11-2 and TRBJ2-7; maybe TRBD1 (6 bases). The V and J ends lost 5 bases and 0 bases respectively, with 11 bases between them. CDR3 length: 14 residues. Per germline, CDR1 SGHAT and CDR2 FQNNGV. CDR3 residues: CASSRDTYSYEQYF. The DNA for the CDR3 is TGTGCCAGCAGCCGGGACACTTACTCCTACGAGCAGTACTTC.

The chain joins TRBV2 to TRBJ2-5; 7 positions agree with TRBD2. The germline CDR1 and CDR2 sequences are SNHLY and FYNNEI. The V segment lost 5 bases and the J segment 4 bases; nucleotides outside the gene matches: 19. The CDR3 covers 18 residues. The CDR3 reads CASSSPPAGVAGGETQYF. The CDR3 DNA sequence: TGTGCCAGCAGTTCTCCCCCCGCGGGGGTCGCCGGGGGAGAGACCCAGTACTTC.

As to this clone: A read error may account for a junction end that differs from germline. The CDR3 here is CASSLDLRSTGELFF. The DNA of the CDR3 is TGTGCTAGCAGCTTAGATCTACGGTCAACCGGGGAGCTGTTTTTT. V is TRBV7-7 and J is TRBJ2-2; no clear D gene. The CDR3 length is 15 residues. Germline assignment: CDR1 SSHAT and CDR2 FNYEAQ (reference sequence).

This sequence joins TRBV19 and TRBJ2-3; 9 nucleotides align to TRBD1. V was pared by 4 bases and J by 4 bases, with 3 bases of the junction left unmatched. Germline CDR1 and CDR2: LNHDA and SQIVND (reference sequence). CDR3 length: 14 amino acids. CDR3 bases: TGTGCCAGTAGTACGACAGGGGGGTCAGATACGCAGTATTTT. Amino acid sequence: CASSTTGGSDTQYF.

The chain has TRBV27 and TRBJ2-5; D is unclear. Germline V gene data show CDR1 as MNHEY and CDR2 as SMNVEV (reference sequence). The V gene lost 6 bases and the J gene lost 4 bases, with 18 bases spanning the gap. The CDR3 sequence is 15 residues long. CDR3 protein: CASRPTGPPRETQYF. The CDR3 region has the DNA TGTGCCAGCAGGCCTACGGGCCCCCCGAGAGAGACCCAGTACTTC.

The chain links TRBV10-3 to TRBJ1-2; D is unresolved. With 1 base removed from V and 3 bases from J, the gap between germline ends came to 6 bases. The CDR3 has 13 amino acids. CDR1 is ENHRY and CDR2 is SYGVKD in the germline V gene. CDR3 in DNA: TGTGCCATCAGTGAGTGGGCAGACTATGGCTACACCTTC. Protein product: CAISEWADYGYTF.

This clone was detected only once. The chain links TRBV2 to TRBJ1-1, with D uncertain. This CDR3 comprises 12 residues. The germline CDR1 and CDR2 sequences are SNHLY and FYNNEI. V lost 9 bases, J lost 7 bases, and 15 bases lay in between. Here the CDR3 reads CASGLSPFEAFF. DNA of the CDR3: TGTGCCAGTGGACTTTCCCCCTTTGAAGCTTTCTTT.

V gene TRBV28 combines with J gene TRBJ1-5, with D hard to call. This CDR3 has 12 amino acids. CDR1 MDHEN and CDR2 SYDVKM come from the germline V gene. The CDR3 reads CATTSANQPQHF. The CDR3 region has the DNA TGTGCTACAACTTCTGCCAATCAGCCCCAGCATTTT.

The V and J genes are TRBV18 and TRBJ2-1; no reliable D call. Germline CDR1 reads KGHSH; CDR2 reads LQKENI. Trimming cost V 1 base and J 10 bases, with 11 bases left between them. The CDR3 length is 13 residues. In nucleotides, the CDR3 is TGTGCCAGCTCACCACGGAACGGCTGGGAGCAGTTCTTC. Translation: CASSPRNGWEQFF.

The chain joins TRBV15 to TRBJ2-7; D remains unclear. This CDR3 spans 13 amino acids. Trimming removed 0 bases at V and 4 bases at J, with 7 bases between. Per germline, CDR1 LNHNV and CDR2 YYDKDF (reference sequence). CDR3 loop: CATSRDYDYEQYF. The CDR3 nucleotides are TGTGCCACCAGCAGAGATTACGATTACGAGCAGTACTTC.

This clone was detected a few times. This chain uses TRBV4-2 with TRBJ1-2; D gene uncertain. Trimming removed 1 base from V and 8 bases from J, with 20 bases in between. The germline CDR1 and CDR2 sequences are LGHNA and YNFKEQ. The CDR3 is 16 residues long. Written as DNA, the CDR3 is TGTGCCAGCAGCCAAGTGTCGGTAGAACTCGTGTCGGGCTACACCTTC. As protein: CASSQVSVELVSGYTF.

The chain links TRBV18 to TRBJ2-7; 8 bases match TRBD2. The CDR3 covers 16 residues. Germline lookup yields CDR1 KGHSH and CDR2 LQKENI. V dropped 6 bases and J dropped 10; count of bases not matched to a gene: 20. The CDR3 DNA sequence: TGTGCCAGCTCTCCAGAAACATATAAACGTAGCGGGGCTCAGTACTTC. Encoded protein: CASSPETYKRSGAQYF.